This TCR beta chain was sequenced for a study of T cell responses to AZD1222 COVID-19 vaccine. Study-wide points: Only a handful of AZD1222 recipients tested seropositive at baseline. The CD4 TCRs associated with vaccination extended across spike and predominated at 160-218 and 743-854.

Data came from immunoSEQ multiplex PCR; TCRdb stores just in-frame clones and leaves some out. The sample consists of around 180,000 clones, 80% to 90% of them appearing once. On this clone itself: Antigen specificity is unknown.

Germline CDR1 reads SGDLS; CDR2 reads YYNGEE. Trimming shortened V by 1 base and J by 0 bases, and 11 bases separated the two germline ends. The CDR3 contains 15 residues. This sequence joins TRBV9 and TRBJ2-7; weak D call: TRBD1 (7 bases). The clonotype originates from an adult in good health. Sequencing used peripheral blood, obtained on day 0 of AZD1222 vaccination. The DNA for the CDR3 is TGTGCCAGCAGCGTACAGGGGGGCAGCTCCTACGAGCAGTACTTC. This codes for CASSVQGGSSYEQYF.